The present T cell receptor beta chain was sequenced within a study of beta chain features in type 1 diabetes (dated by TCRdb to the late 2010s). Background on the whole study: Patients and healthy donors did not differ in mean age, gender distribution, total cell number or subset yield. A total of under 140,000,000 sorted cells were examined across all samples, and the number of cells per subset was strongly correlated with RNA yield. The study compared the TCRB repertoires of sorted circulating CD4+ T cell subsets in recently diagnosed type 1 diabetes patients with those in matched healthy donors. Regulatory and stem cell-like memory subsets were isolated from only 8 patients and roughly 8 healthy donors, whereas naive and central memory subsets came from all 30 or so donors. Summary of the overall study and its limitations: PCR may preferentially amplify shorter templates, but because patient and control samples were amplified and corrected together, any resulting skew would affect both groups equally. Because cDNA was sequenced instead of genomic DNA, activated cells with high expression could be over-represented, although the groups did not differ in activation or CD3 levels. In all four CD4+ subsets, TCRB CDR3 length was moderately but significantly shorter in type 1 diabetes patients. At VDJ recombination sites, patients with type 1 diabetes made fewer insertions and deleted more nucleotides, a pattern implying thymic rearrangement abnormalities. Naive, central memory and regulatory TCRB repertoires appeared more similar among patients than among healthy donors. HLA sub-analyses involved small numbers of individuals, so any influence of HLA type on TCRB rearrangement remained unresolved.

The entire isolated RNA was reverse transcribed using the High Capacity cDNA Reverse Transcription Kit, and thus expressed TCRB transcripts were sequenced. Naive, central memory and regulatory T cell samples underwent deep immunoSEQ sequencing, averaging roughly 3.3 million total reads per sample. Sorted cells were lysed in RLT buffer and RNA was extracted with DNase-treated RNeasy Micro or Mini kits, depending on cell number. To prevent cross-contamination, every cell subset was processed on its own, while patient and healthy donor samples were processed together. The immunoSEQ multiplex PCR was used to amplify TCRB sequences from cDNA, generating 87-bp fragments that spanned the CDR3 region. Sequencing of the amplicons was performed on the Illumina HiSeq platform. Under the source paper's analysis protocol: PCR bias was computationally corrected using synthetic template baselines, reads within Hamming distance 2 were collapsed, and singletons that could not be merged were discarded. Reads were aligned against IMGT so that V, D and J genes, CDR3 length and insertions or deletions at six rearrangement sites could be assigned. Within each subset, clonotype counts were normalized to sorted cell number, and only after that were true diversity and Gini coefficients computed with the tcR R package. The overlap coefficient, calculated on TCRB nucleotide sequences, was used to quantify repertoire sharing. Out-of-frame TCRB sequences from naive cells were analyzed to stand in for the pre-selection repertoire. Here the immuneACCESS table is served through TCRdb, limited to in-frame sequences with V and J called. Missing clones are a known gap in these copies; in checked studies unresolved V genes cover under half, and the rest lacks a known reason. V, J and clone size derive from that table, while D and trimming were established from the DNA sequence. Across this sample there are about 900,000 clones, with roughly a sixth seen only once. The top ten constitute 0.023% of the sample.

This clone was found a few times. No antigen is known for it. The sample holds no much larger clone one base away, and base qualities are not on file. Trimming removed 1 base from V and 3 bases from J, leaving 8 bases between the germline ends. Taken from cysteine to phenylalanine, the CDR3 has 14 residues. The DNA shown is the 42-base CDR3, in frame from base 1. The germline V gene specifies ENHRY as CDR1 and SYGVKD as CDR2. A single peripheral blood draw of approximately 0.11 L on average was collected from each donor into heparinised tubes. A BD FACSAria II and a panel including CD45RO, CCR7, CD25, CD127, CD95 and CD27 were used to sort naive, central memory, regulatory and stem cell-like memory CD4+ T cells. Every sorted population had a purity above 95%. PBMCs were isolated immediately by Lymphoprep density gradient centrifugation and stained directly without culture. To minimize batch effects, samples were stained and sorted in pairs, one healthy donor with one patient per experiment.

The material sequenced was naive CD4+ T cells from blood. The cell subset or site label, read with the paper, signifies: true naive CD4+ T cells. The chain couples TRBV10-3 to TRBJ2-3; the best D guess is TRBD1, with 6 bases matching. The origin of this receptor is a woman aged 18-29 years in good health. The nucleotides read TGTGCCATCAGTGAGTGGGGGACAACAGATACGCAGTATTTT. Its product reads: CAISEWGTTDTQYF.